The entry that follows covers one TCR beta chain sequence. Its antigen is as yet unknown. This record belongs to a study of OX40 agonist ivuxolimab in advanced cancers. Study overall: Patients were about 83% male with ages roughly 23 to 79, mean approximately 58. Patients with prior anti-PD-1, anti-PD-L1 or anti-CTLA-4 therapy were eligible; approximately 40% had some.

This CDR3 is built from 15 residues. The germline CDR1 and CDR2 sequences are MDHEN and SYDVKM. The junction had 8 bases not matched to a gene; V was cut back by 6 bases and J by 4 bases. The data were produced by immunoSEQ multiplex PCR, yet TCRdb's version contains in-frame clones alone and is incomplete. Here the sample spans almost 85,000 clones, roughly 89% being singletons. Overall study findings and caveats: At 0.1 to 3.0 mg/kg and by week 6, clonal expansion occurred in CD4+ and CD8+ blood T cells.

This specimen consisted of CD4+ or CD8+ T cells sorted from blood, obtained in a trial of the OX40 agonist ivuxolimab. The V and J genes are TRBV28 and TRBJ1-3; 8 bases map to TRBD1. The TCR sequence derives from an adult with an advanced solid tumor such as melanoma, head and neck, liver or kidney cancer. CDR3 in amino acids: CASSRQGSGGNTIYF. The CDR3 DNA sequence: TGTGCCAGCAGCCGACAGGGGTCGGGCGGAAACACCATATATTTT. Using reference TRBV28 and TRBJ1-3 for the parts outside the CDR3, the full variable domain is DVKVTQSSRYLVKRTGEKVFLECVQDMDHENMFWYRQDPGLGLRLIYFSYDVKMKEKGDIPEGYSVSREKKERFSLILESASTNQTSMYLCASSRQGSGGNTIYFGEGSWLTVV.